The 22 T cell receptor beta chains below were found in one sample sequenced in a study of regulatory T cells in long-lasting Graves disease. As for time point: newly diagnosed GD, antithyroid drugs for less than 3 months. Isolated PBMC RNA provided the starting material for the TCR library. iRepertoire HTBI primers and Arm-PCR of CDR3 regions built TCR beta libraries. TCRdb reanalysed the multiplex PCR reads using MiXCR and keeps one entry per CDR3 protein. The table records approximately 400,000 distinct CDR3 sequences, more than 12% of them present only once. The data were also submitted as part of a second study, on T cells in Graves' hyperthyroidism and ophthalmopathy.

The source material was peripheral blood mononuclear cells (PBMCs), sampled at new diagnosis, from a patient treated with antithyroid drugs. The origin of the receptors is a woman between 25 and 40 years old with Graves disease.

This clonotype has at least ten counts. V is TRBV2 and J is TRBJ1-3, with D tentatively TRBD1 (5 bases). The CDR3 runs 14 residues. Trimming left V 8 bases short and J 0 bases short, with 11 bases between. Germline loops: CDR1 SNHLY, CDR2 FYNNEI. The CDR3 sequence: CASAREASGNTIYF. CDR3 DNA sequence: TGTGCCAGCGCCAGGGAAGCCTCTGGAAACACCATATATTTT. Using reference TRBV2 and TRBJ1-3 for the parts outside the CDR3, the full variable domain is EPEVTQTPSHQVTQMGQEVILRCVPISNHLYFYWYRQILGQKVEFLVSFYNNEISEKSEIFDDQFSVERPDGSNFTLKIRSTKLEDSAMYFCASAREASGNTIYFGEGSWLTVV.

At least ten counts were recorded for this clonotype. J is TRBJ1-1 and V is TRBV24-1; D is ambiguous. The CDR3 sequence is 12 residues long. Trimming removed 4 bases at V and 1 base at J, with 3 bases between. The germline CDR1 and CDR2 sequences are KGHDR and SFDVKD. The CDR3 DNA reads as TGTGCCACCAGTGACGAGAACACTGAAGCTTTCTTT. Translated: CATSDENTEAFF.

J is TRBJ1-4 and V is TRBV5-1; the D is unclear. Trimming took 3 bases from V and 8 from J, leaving 14 bases between them. Germline V gene sequence: CDR1 SGHRS, CDR2 YFSETQ. This CDR3 comprises 14 residues. CDR3 amino acids: CASSSGKIGEKLFF. The CDR3 region has the DNA TGCGCCAGCAGCTCCGGGAAGATCGGGGAAAAACTGTTTTTT.

V is TRBV5-1 and J is TRBJ2-5; TRBD2 aligns across 9 bases. Per germline, CDR1 SGHRS and CDR2 YFSETQ. The trim removed 6 bases at V and 5 bases at J, leaving 8 bases unmatched. The CDR3 is 14 residues long. Written as DNA, the CDR3 is TGCGCCAGCACCTCCCCCGGGACTAGCGAGACCCAGTACTTC. This translates into CASTSPGTSETQYF.

The chain couples TRBV7-3 to TRBJ2-2; possible D gene TRBD1, 6 bases. The germline gives CDR1 SGHTA, CDR2 FQGTGA. The V end was cut by 0 bases, the J end by 6 bases, with 11 bases between. This CDR3 has 15 residues. The CDR3 protein is CASSLTQQGSGELFF. In nucleotides, the CDR3 is TGTGCCAGCAGCTTAACGCAACAGGGTTCCGGGGAGCTGTTTTTT.

This sequence joins TRBV30 and TRBJ2-3; 8 bases align to TRBD1. After removal of 2 bases from V and 2 bases from J, the junction contained 3 bases not matched to a gene. The CDR3 runs to 14 residues. Germline lookup yields CDR1 GTSNPN and CDR2 SVGIG (reference sequence). This chain's CDR3 is CAWSTGGTTDTQYF. CDR3 DNA: TGTGCCTGGAGTACAGGGGGTACCACAGATACGCAGTATTTT. Supplemented by reference TRBV30 and TRBJ2-3, the full variable domain reads SQTIHQWPATLVQPVGSPLSLECTVEGTSNPNLYWYRQAAGRGLQLLFYSVGIGQISSEVPQNLSASRPQDRQFILSSKKLLLSDSGFYLCAWSTGGTTDTQYFGPGTRLTVL.

Ten or more counts support this clonotype. This rearrangement joins TRBV6-1 to TRBJ2-4; D is unresolved. V was trimmed by 3 bases and J by 14 bases, leaving 2 bases between them. Germline loops: CDR1 MNHNS, CDR2 SASEGT. This CDR3 comprises 8 residues. The CDR3 bases are TGTGCCAGCAGTGACAAGTACTTC. Translated, it gives CASSDKYF.

This chain links TRBV6-2 or TRBV6-3 with TRBJ2-5, with a tentative D call TRBD2 (5 bases). The CDR3 is made up of 13 amino acids. CDR1 and CDR2 (germline): MNHEY, SVGEGT. Between the trimmed V and J ends, which lost 0 bases and 4 bases, there was a span of 6 bases. The CDR3 sequence: CASSYSRGETQYF. As DNA, the CDR3 is TGTGCCAGCAGTTACTCCCGGGGAGAGACCCAGTACTTC.

This clonotype has at least ten counts. The J gene is TRBJ2-3, the V gene TRBV24-1, with TRBD1 matching 8 bases. The V segment lost 4 bases and the J segment 2 bases; nucleotides outside the gene matches: 4. Germline lookup yields CDR1 KGHDR and CDR2 SFDVKD. CDR3 size: 15 residues. The CDR3 coding sequence is TGTGCCACCAGTGACCCGGACAGGGTCACAGATACGCAGTATTTT. Residues: CATSDPDRVTDTQYF.

For this clonotype: A much more abundant neighbour one base away suggests this may be a read error. The chain is built from TRBV12-3 or TRBV12-4 and TRBJ1-1; 9 positions agree with TRBD1. The V segment lost 6 bases and the J segment 1 base; nucleotides outside the gene matches: 3. This CDR3 region has 14 residues. DNA for the CDR3: TGTGCCAGCAGCGGACAGGGGAGGAACACTGAAGCTTTCTTT. It codes for CASSGQGRNTEAFF.

This clonotype was recorded a few times. The chain combines TRBV7-8 with TRBJ1-2; no firm D call. V shed 3 bases and J shed 2 bases, with 10 bases lying between them. Looked up from germline, CDR1 is SGHVS and CDR2 is FQNEAQ. The length of the CDR3 is 14 residues. CDR3 nucleotides: TGTGCCAGCAGCTTCACATCAGACAACTATGGCTACACCTTC. This codes for CASSFTSDNYGYTF. Together with reference TRBV7-8 and TRBJ1-2, the CDR3 gives the full variable domain: GAGVSQSPRYKVAKRGQDVALRCDPISGHVSLFWYQQALGQGPEFLTYFQNEAQLDKSGLPSDRFFAERPEGSVSTLKIQRTQQEDSAVYLCASSFTSDNYGYTFGSGTRLTVV.

This chain links TRBV3-1 with TRBJ1-4; D may be TRBD1 (5 bases). V lost 2 bases, J lost 6 bases, and 13 bases lay in between. The CDR3 sequence is 15 residues long. The germline V gene encodes CDR1 LGHDT and CDR2 YNNKEL (reference sequence). The CDR3 loop is CASSQPLGAYEKLFF. CDR3 bases: TGTGCCAGCAGCCAACCATTAGGGGCCTATGAAAAACTGTTTTTT.

In its sample, this clonotype was seen many times. This chain connects TRBV3-1 to TRBJ2-3; a weak D match, TRBD1 (6 bases). CDR3 length: 13 residues. The V gene's germline CDR1 is LGHDT and CDR2 YNNKEL (reference sequence). Trimming stripped 4 bases from V and 6 bases from J, with 11 bases between. The CDR3 region has the DNA TGTGCCAGCAGCCGCAGGGGCGGGGATACGCAGTATTTT. Translation gives CASSRRGGDTQYF.

Ten or more counts support this clonotype. V gene TRBV28 combines with J gene TRBJ1-1; D gene unclear. Trimming pared 6 bases from V and 2 bases from J, leaving 16 bases between. The germline V gene encodes CDR1 MDHEN and CDR2 SYDVKM. The CDR3 loop spans 15 amino acids. CDR3 nucleotides: TGTGCCAGCAGCGTTCCCGGGAACCTAAACACTGAAGCTTTCTTT. Its protein is CASSVPGNLNTEAFF.

This clonotype occurred many times. This chain joins TRBV6-2 or TRBV6-3 and TRBJ2-7; D is possibly TRBD1 or TRBD2 (5 bases each). This CDR3 region has 15 residues. The V gene's germline CDR1 is MNHEY and CDR2 SVGEGT. The V gene lost 4 bases and the J gene lost 2 bases, with 15 bases spanning the gap. The CDR3 protein is CASSSLGDPTYEQYF. CDR3 nucleotides: TGTGCCAGCAGTTCCCTGGGGGACCCGACCTACGAGCAGTACTTC.

This clonotype was recorded many times. The chain is built from TRBV7-2 and TRBJ1-1; D is possibly TRBD1 (5 bases). CDR3 length: 13 residues. The germline V gene encodes CDR1 SGHTA and CDR2 FQGNSA. The ends were cut back, 5 bases at V and 13 bases at J, with 20 bases in the middle. The chain's CDR3 is CASSPGLGREDFF. The CDR3 coding sequence is TGTGCCAGCAGCCCGGGGTTGGGCAGGGAGGATTTCTTT.

The chain links TRBV5-1 to TRBJ2-1, with 12 bases fitting TRBD2. J gave up 0 bases and V 4 bases, and 8 bases lay outside the gene matches. Per germline, CDR1 SGHRS and CDR2 YFSETQ. The CDR3 loop spans 18 amino acids. The DNA for the CDR3 is TGCGCCAGCAGCCGGCAGACTAGCGGGAGTCCCTCCTACAATGAGCAGTTCTTC. Translating gives CASSRQTSGSPSYNEQFF.

This clonotype was counted a few times. The chain is built from TRBV19 and TRBJ2-1, with D uncertain. In germline, CDR1 is LNHDA, CDR2 SQIVND (reference sequence). V was trimmed by 3 bases and J by 2 bases, leaving 14 bases between them. This CDR3 contains 16 residues. CDR3 coding DNA: TGTGCCAGTAGTATGCACCCGTCACTTCCCTACAATGAGCAGTTCTTC. This gives the protein CASSMHPSLPYNEQFF. Filled out from reference TRBV19 and TRBJ2-1, the complete variable domain reads DGGITQSPKYLFRKEGQNVTLSCEQNLNHDAMYWYRQDPGQGLRLIYYSQIVNDFQKGDIAEGYSVSREKKESFPLTVTSAQKNPTAFYLCASSMHPSLPYNEQFFGPGTRLTVL.

This chain joins TRBV5-1 and TRBJ2-7; 9 nucleotides align to TRBD2. This CDR3 is built from 15 residues. Germline V CDR1 and CDR2: SGHRS, YFSETQ. Unmatched junction bases numbered 8, after V lost 0 bases and J lost 7 bases. CDR3 amino acids: CASSLETSGSGEQYF. The DNA of the CDR3 is TGCGCCAGCAGCTTGGAGACTAGCGGATCGGGAGAGCAGTACTTC.

V gene TRBV7-9 combines with J gene TRBJ2-3; TRBD2 matches at 11 bases. The ends lost 3 bases at V and 0 bases at J; junction bases unmatched: 5. The CDR3 runs 17 residues. Germline V lookup: CDR1 SEHNR, CDR2 FQNEAQ (reference sequence). This chain's CDR3 is CASSLPGTSGSTDTQYF. In DNA form, the CDR3 reads TGTGCCAGCAGCTTGCCCGGGACTAGCGGTAGCACAGATACGCAGTATTTT.

As DNA, the CDR3 is TGTGCCAGCAGCTTACCCCGGGAGGGAGGAGAGACCCAGTACTTC. This translates into CASSLPREGGETQYF. The chain has TRBV7-9 and TRBJ2-5; 8 bases align to TRBD2. Germline loops: CDR1 SEHNR, CDR2 FQNEAQ (reference sequence). V lost 2 bases, J lost 4 bases, and 6 bases stayed unmatched. The CDR3 length is 15 residues.

The chain has TRBV9 and TRBJ2-3, with TRBD2 identical over 7 bases. Germline CDR1 and CDR2: SGDLS and YYNGEE. The CDR3 totals 16 residues. J lost 0 bases, V lost 3 bases, and 7 bases had no gene match. CDR3 in DNA: TGTGCCAGCAGCGCCAGCCTAGCGGCTAGCACAGATACGCAGTATTTT. Protein product: CASSASLAASTDTQYF.